Sequencing of this T cell receptor beta chain was carried out in a study of CD8+ T cells in alopecia areata. Germline V CDR1 and CDR2: SGHAT, FQNNGV. V dropped 5 bases and J dropped 2 bases, with 9 bases sitting between them. CDR3 length equals 14 residues. cDNA reverse transcribed from extracted RNA served as the sequencing template. This table comes from immunoSEQ multiplex PCR, and its TCRdb copy is limited to in-frame clones, with some not included. The sample consists of about 190,000 clones, more than 55% of them appearing once. Noted treatment: oral pan-JAK inhibitor, 5-10 mg twice daily. The chain couples TRBV11-2 to TRBJ2-2; D call uncertain. The material was CD4+ T cells sorted from blood, obtained at week 4, from a patient treated with tofacitinib. The sequence was obtained from a human donor with alopecia areata. This chain's CDR3 is CASSRQVNTGELFF. CDR3 coding DNA: TGTGCCAGCAGCAGGCAGGTTAACACCGGGGAGCTGTTTTTT.